This TCR beta chain appears in the sequencing data of a study of PD-1 blockade in classical Hodgkin lymphoma. As regards this clone: Its antigen remains unidentified.

Notes on the study in general: Healthy donors were reported to have higher baseline TCR diversity than newly diagnosed patients.

Clones were read by immunoSEQ multiplex PCR, and TCRdb kept only the in-frame ones, dropping some. The sample has more than 15,000 clones; approximately 82% are singletons. Time point meaning: newly diagnosed, previously untreated cHL patient sample. Out of thawed PBMCs, magnetic negative selection purified CD4+ T cells. The study compared against PBMCs from newly diagnosed, untreated classical Hodgkin lymphoma. The TCR was taken from a human donor with classical Hodgkin lymphoma. The sample taken for sequencing was CD4+ T cells from blood.

The CDR3 DNA reads TGTGCCAGCAGTAGGGCGGGAGTACCTCACGAGCAGTACTTC. Translating gives CASSRAGVPHEQYF. The chain couples TRBV25-1 to TRBJ2-7; 7 nucleotides agree with TRBD2. The ends lost 5 bases at V and 5 bases at J; junction bases unmatched: 9. The V gene's germline CDR1 is MGHDK and CDR2 SYGVNS. The CDR3 runs to 14 residues.